This T cell receptor (beta chain) was sequenced for a study of T cells in narcolepsy. The V gene's germline CDR1 is MNHNS and CDR2 SASEGT. The CDR3 sequence is 14 residues long. Trimming removed 1 base at V and 8 bases at J, with 14 bases between. Generated by immunoSEQ multiplex PCR, the TCRdb table keeps only in-frame clones and is missing some. The sample carries around 22,000 clones, approximately 81% recorded once. The TCR sequence derives from a human donor in good health. Sequencing was carried out using memory (CD45RA-) CD4+ T cells from blood. The genes are TRBV6-1 and TRBJ1-2; D is unresolved. The CDR3 sequence: CASSEVAPSRGYTF. CDR3 sequence (DNA): TGTGCCAGCAGTGAAGTAGCGCCTAGTAGAGGCTACACCTTC.